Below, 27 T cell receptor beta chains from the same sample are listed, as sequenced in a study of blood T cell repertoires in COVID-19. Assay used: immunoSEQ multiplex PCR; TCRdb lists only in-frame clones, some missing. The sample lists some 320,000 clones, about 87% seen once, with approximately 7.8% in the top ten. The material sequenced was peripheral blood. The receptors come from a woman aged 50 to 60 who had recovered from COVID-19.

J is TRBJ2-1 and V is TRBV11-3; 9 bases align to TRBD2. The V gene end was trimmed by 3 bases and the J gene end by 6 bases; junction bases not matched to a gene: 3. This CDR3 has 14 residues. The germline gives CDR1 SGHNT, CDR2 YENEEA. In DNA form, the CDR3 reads TGTGCCAGCAGCTTTAGCGGGAGAGGCAATGAGCAGTTCTTC. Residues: CASSFSGRGNEQFF.

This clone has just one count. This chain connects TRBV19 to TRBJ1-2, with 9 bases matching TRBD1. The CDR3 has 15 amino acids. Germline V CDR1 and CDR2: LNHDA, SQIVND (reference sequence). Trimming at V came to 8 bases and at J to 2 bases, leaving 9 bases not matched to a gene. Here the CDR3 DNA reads TGTGCCAGTCGCTTGACAGGGGGATTAAACTATGGCTACACCTTC. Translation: CASRLTGGLNYGYTF.

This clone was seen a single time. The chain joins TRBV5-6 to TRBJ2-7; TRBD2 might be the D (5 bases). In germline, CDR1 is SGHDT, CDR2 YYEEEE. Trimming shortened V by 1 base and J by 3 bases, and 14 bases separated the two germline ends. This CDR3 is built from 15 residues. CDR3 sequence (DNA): TGTGCCAGCAGCTTGCGGAGGTATAGTAACTACGAGCAGTACTTC. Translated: CASSLRRYSNYEQYF.

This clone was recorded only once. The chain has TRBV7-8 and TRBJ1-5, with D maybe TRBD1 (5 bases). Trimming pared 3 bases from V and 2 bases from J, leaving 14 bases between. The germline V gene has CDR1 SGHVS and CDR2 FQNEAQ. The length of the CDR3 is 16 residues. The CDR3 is CASSFESVGGNQPQHF. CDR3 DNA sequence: TGTGCCAGCAGCTTTGAATCAGTAGGGGGCAATCAGCCCCAGCATTTT.

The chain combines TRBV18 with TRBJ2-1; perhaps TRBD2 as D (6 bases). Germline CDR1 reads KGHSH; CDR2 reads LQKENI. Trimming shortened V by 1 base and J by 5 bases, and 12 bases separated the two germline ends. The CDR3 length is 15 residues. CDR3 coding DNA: TGTGCCAGCTCACCACAGAGGAGGACTAACAATGAGCAGTTCTTC. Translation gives CASSPQRRTNNEQFF.

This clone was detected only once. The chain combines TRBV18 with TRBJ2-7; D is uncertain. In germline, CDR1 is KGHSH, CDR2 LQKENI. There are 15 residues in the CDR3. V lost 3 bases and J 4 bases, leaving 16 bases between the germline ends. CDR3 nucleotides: TGTGCCAGCTCACCGTCCCTAACAACAGATTACGAGCAGTACTTC. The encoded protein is CASSPSLTTDYEQYF.

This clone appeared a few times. In nucleotides, the CDR3 is TGTGCCAGCAGCTTACGTCGGGGGGCGTATGAGACCCAGTACTTC. Translation: CASSLRRGAYETQYF. The V and J genes are TRBV7-8 and TRBJ2-5; a possible D gene is TRBD2 (7 bases). This CDR3 contains 15 residues. Germline CDR1 and CDR2: SGHVS and FQNEAQ. Trimming took 2 bases from V and 5 from J, leaving 15 bases between them.

This CDR3 reads CASSWEGVAGNTIYF. The DNA for the CDR3 is TGTGCCAGCAGTTGGGAGGGAGTGGCTGGAAACACCATATATTTT. The chain combines TRBV28 with TRBJ1-3; no clear D gene. CDR1 is MDHEN, CDR2 SYDVKM, per germline. CDR3 length: 15 residues. V dropped 4 bases and J dropped 2 bases, with 12 bases sitting between them.

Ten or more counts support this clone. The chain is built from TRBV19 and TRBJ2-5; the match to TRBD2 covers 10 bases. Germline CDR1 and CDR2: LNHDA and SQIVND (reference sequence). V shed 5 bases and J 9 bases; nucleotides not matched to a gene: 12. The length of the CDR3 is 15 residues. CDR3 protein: CASSLTSGSALSQYF. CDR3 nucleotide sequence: TGTGCCAGTAGTCTGACTAGCGGGTCTGCTTTGTCCCAGTACTTC.

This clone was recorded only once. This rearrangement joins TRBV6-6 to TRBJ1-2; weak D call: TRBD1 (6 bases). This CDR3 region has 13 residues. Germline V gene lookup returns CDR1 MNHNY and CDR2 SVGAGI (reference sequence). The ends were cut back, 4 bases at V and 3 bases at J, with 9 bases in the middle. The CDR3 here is CASSLQGYYGYTF. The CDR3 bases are TGTGCCAGCAGTTTACAGGGCTACTATGGCTACACCTTC.

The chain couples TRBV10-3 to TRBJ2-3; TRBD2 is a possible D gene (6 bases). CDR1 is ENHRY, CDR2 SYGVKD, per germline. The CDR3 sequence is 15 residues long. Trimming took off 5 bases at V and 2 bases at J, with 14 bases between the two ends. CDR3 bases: TGTGCCATCAGTCCGTCGGGAGCCCACACAGATACGCAGTATTTT. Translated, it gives CAISPSGAHTDTQYF.

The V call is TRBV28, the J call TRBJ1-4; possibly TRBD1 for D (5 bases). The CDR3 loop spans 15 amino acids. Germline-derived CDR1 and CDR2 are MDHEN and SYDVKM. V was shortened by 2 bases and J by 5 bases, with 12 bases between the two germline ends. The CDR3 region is CASSLQQGPNEKLFF. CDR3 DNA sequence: TGTGCCAGCAGTTTACAGCAGGGTCCCAATGAAAAACTGTTTTTT.

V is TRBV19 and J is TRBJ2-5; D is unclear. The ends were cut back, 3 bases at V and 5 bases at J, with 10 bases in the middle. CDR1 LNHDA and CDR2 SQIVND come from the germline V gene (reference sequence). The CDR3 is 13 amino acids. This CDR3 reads CASSILMRETQYF. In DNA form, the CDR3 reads TGTGCCAGTAGTATCCTGATGAGGGAGACCCAGTACTTC.

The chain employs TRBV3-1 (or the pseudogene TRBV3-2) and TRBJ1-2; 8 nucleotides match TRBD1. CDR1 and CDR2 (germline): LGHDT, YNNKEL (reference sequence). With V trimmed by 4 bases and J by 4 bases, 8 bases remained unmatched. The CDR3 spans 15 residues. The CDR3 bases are TGTGCCAGCAGCCCCCGGACAGGGCCTGGCTATGGCTACACCTTC. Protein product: CASSPRTGPGYGYTF.

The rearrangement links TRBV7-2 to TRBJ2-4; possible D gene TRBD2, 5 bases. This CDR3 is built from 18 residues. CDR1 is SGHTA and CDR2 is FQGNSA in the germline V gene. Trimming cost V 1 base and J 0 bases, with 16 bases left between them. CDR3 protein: CASSLGPRAGGAKNIQYF. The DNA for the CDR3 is TGTGCCAGCAGCTTAGGCCCTCGGGCGGGTGGAGCCAAAAACATTCAGTACTTC.

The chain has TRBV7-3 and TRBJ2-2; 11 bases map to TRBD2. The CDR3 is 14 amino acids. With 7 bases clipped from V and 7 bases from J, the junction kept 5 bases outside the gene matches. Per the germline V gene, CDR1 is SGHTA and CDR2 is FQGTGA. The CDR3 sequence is CASTEGTSGGELFF. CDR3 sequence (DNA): TGTGCCAGCACAGAGGGGACTAGCGGCGGGGAGCTGTTTTTT.

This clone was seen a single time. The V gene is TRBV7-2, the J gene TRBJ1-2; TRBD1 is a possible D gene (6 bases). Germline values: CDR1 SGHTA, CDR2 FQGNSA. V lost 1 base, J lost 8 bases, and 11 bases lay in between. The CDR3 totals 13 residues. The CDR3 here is CASSLEGGGGYTF. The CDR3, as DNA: TGTGCCAGCAGCTTAGAAGGCGGGGGCGGCTACACCTTC.

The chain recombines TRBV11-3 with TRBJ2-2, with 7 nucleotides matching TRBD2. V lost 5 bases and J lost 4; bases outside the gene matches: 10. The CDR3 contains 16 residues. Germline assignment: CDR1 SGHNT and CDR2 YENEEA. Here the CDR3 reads CASSRRVGGGTGELFF. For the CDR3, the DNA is TGTGCCAGCAGCCGCCGGGTTGGCGGGGGCACCGGGGAGCTGTTTTTT.

CDR3 region: CASRHRQGSSYEQYF. CDR3 DNA: TGTGCCAGCAGGCACCGACAGGGGTCGTCCTACGAGCAGTACTTC. The V gene is TRBV7-9, the J gene TRBJ2-7, with 8 nucleotides matching TRBD1. J was trimmed by 1 base and V by 6 bases; bases with no gene match: 8. Germline CDR1 is SEHNR and CDR2 is FQNEAQ (reference sequence). The CDR3 covers 15 residues.

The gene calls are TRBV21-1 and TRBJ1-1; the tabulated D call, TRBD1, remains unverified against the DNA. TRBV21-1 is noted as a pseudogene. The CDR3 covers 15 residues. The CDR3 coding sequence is TGTGCCAGCCCCTTGGGCAGGGGGAGAGGCACTGAAGCTTTCTTT. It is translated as CASPLGRGRGTEAFF.

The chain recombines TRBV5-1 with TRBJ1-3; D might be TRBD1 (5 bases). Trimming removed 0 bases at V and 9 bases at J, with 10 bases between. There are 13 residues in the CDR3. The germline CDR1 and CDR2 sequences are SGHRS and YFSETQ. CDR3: CASSLAPQGTIYF. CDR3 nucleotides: TGCGCCAGCAGCTTGGCCCCCCAGGGCACCATATATTTT.

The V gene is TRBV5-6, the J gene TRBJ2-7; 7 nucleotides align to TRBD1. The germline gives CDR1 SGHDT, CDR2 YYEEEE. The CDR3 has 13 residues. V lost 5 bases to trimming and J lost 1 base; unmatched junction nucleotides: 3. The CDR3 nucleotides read TGTGCCAGCAGTCGGGACAGATCCTACGAGCAGTACTTC. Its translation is CASSRDRSYEQYF.

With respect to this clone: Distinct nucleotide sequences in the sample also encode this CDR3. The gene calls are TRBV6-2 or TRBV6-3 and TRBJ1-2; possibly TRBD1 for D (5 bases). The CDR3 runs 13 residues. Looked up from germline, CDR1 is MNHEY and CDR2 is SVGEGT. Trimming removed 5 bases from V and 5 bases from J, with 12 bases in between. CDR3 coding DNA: TGTGCCAGCAGTCCCGACAGAAATTATGGCTACACCTTC. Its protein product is CASSPDRNYGYTF.

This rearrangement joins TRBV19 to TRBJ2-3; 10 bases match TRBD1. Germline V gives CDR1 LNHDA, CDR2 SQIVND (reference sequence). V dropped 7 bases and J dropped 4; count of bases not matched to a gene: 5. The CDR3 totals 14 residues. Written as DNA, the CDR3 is TGTGCCAGTATGGACAGGGGGATCTCAGATACGCAGTATTTT. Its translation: CASMDRGISDTQYF.

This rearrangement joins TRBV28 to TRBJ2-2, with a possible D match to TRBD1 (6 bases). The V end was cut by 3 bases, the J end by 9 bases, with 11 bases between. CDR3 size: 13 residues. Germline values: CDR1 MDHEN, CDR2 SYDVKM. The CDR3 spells CASSFLGARELFF. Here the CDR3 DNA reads TGTGCCAGCAGTTTTCTGGGGGCAAGGGAGCTGTTTTTT.

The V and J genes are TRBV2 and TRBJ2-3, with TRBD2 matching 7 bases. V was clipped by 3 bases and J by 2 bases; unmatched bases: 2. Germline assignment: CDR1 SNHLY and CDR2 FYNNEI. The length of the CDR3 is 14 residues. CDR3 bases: TGTGCCAGCAGTGATTGGGACTACACAGATACGCAGTATTTT. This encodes CASSDWDYTDTQYF.

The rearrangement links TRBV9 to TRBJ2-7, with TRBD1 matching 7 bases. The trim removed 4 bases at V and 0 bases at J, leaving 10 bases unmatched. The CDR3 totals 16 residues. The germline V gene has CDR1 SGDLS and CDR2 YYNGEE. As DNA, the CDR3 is TGTGCCAGCAGCTCCCAACAGGGGCGAGGCTCCTACGAGCAGTACTTC. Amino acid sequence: CASSSQQGRGSYEQYF.